This entry lists 18 T cell receptor beta chains sequenced from one sample in a study of blood T cells in healthy people across ages. The second PCR ran roughly 6 to 11 cycles with a sample-barcoded 5' primer and J-beta primers. TCRdb used MiXCR to reprocess the 5' RACE reads, holding one entry per CDR3 protein. The sample has about 1,600,000 distinct CDR3 sequences, about 43% seen once. The specimen was blood. The receptors stem from a woman aged 18-30 years in good health.

The gene calls are TRBV29-1 and TRBJ1-2; possibly TRBD1 for D (5 bases). V was clipped by 2 bases and J by 4 bases, with 8 bases between them. The CDR3 totals 12 residues. Germline V CDR1 and CDR2: SQVTM, ANQGSEA. The CDR3 here is CSVEQGFYGYTF. CDR3 bases: TGCAGCGTTGAACAGGGATTCTATGGCTACACCTTC.

The chain has TRBV11-2 and TRBJ2-5; D gene uncertain. Trimming left V 4 bases short and J 2 bases short, with 17 bases between. The CDR3 contains 16 residues. CDR1 is SGHAT and CDR2 is FQNNGV in the germline V gene. Here the CDR3 DNA reads TGTGCCAGCAGCTCGGGTCGGGCAACATTACAAGAGACCCAGTACTTC. This encodes CASSSGRATLQETQYF.

This clonotype came up a few times. This chain uses TRBV6-5 with TRBJ1-1; 7 nucleotides line up with TRBD1. Looked up from germline, CDR1 is MNHEY and CDR2 is SVGAGI. The CDR3 is made up of 15 amino acids. V trimming: 0 bases; J trimming: 4 bases; junction bases outside the gene matches: 5. The CDR3 here is CASSYSPSGGTEAFF. The CDR3 DNA reads as TGTGCCAGCAGTTACTCCCCCTCAGGGGGCACTGAAGCTTTCTTT.

Regarding this clonotype: A much larger clone differs from this one at a single base, so this may be a read error. This chain uses TRBV29-1 with TRBJ1-2, with TRBD1 matching over 11 bases. The CDR3 sequence is 15 residues long. The V gene's germline CDR1 is SQVTM and CDR2 ANQGSEA. This CDR3 is CSLSPGTGGSDGYTF. CDR3 nucleotide sequence: TGCAGTCTCTCCCCCGGGACAGGGGGTAGCGATGGCTACACCTTC.

This clonotype occurred a few times. The J gene is TRBJ2-1, the V gene TRBV4-2, with D perhaps being TRBD1 or TRBD2 (5 bases each). The CDR3 spans 17 residues. Trimming stripped 4 bases from V and 8 bases from J, with 24 bases between. Germline-derived CDR1 and CDR2 are LGHNA and YNFKEQ. CDR3 amino acids: CASSREMAGAPFDEQFF. For the CDR3, the DNA is TGTGCCAGCAGCCGAGAAATGGCCGGGGCTCCTTTCGATGAGCAGTTCTTC.

The chain uses TRBV2 and TRBJ2-1, with D perhaps given as TRBD1 or TRBD2 (5 bases each). Near its end, the DNA agrees better with TRBJ2-7, so the J call may be wrong. Looked up from germline, CDR1 is SNHLY and CDR2 is FYNNEI. The CDR3 totals 15 residues. CDR3 sequence: CASSRDVNSYNEQYF. CDR3 sequence (DNA): TGTGCCAGCAGTAGGGACGTAAACTCCTACAATGAGCAGTACTTC.

V gene TRBV6-6 combines with J gene TRBJ1-2; 8 nucleotides align to TRBD1. Trimming removed 5 bases from V and 6 bases from J; junction bases left unmatched: 5. The germline CDR1 and CDR2 sequences are MNHNY and SVGAGI (reference sequence). This CDR3 contains 13 residues. In DNA form, the CDR3 reads TGTGCCAGCAGTAAACCGACAGGGGATGGCTACACCTTC. Translation: CASSKPTGDGYTF.

This clonotype was observed a single time. The CDR3 nucleotides are TGTGCCACCAGTGATTGGCAGGACGGCCACGAGCAGTACTTC. Its protein product is CATSDWQDGHEQYF. This chain uses TRBV24-1 with TRBJ2-7; D call uncertain. The V and J ends lost 2 bases and 5 bases respectively, with 12 bases between them. Germline V gene data show CDR1 as KGHDR and CDR2 as SFDVKD. This CDR3 comprises 14 residues.

The V call is TRBV18, the J call TRBJ1-5; D unclear. With 1 base removed from V and 6 bases from J, the gap between germline ends came to 13 bases. Germline CDR1 is KGHSH and CDR2 is LQKENI. This CDR3 is built from 15 residues. CDR3 DNA sequence: TGTGCCAGCTCACCACAGACACAACAAGGTCAGCCCCAGCATTTT. This encodes CASSPQTQQGQPQHF. Using reference TRBV18 and TRBJ1-5 for the parts outside the CDR3, the full variable domain is NAGVMQNPRHLVRRRGQEARLRCSPMKGHSHVYWYRQLPEEGLKFMVYLQKENIIDESGMPKERFSAEFPKEGPSILRIQQVVRGDSAAYFCASSPQTQQGQPQHFGDGTRLSIL.

J is TRBJ2-1 and V is TRBV7-2, with 8 bases aligning to TRBD1. This CDR3 region has 14 residues. Trimming removed 1 base from V and 15 bases from J; junction bases left unmatched: 11. The germline CDR1 and CDR2 sequences are SGHTA and FQGNSA. This CDR3 reads CASSLGPARGRSFF. The CDR3 region has the DNA TGTGCCAGCAGCTTAGGTCCTGCCAGGGGGCGGTCGTTCTTC.

This clonotype was seen only a few times. This chain joins TRBV6-6 and TRBJ2-7, with D unresolved. Germline V gene sequence: CDR1 MNHNY, CDR2 SVGAGI (reference sequence). V gave up 4 bases and J gave up 0 bases, with 16 bases separating them. CDR3 length: 16 residues. The CDR3 loop is CASSSPMDGSSYEQYF. In DNA form, the CDR3 reads TGTGCCAGCAGTTCCCCCATGGACGGAAGCTCCTACGAGCAGTACTTC.

This chain joins TRBV29-1 and TRBJ1-1; TRBD1 aligns across 9 bases. J was trimmed by 7 bases and V by 5 bases; bases with no gene match: 8. The CDR3 covers 13 residues. Germline values: CDR1 SQVTM, CDR2 ANQGSEA. DNA for the CDR3: TGCAGCGTTCAGGGACAGGGTGGCGGTGAAGCTTTCTTT. This gives the protein CSVQGQGGGEAFF.

This sequence joins TRBV7-9 and TRBJ1-1; D not resolved. The CDR3 has 14 amino acids. V dropped 3 bases and J dropped 5 bases, with 13 bases sitting between them. CDR1 is SEHNR and CDR2 is FQNEAQ in the germline V gene (reference sequence). The CDR3 sequence: CASSLKAHLTEAFF. CDR3 DNA: TGTGCCAGCAGCTTGAAGGCCCACCTAACTGAAGCTTTCTTT.

The J gene is TRBJ2-3, the V gene TRBV6-4; D not certain. Per the germline V gene, CDR1 is MRHNA and CDR2 is SNTAGT. Trimming took 4 bases from V and 1 from J, leaving 9 bases between them. The CDR3 loop spans 14 amino acids. The CDR3 coding sequence is TGTGCCAGCAGTGCGGAGCGAGGCACAGATACGCAGTATTTT. Its translation: CASSAERGTDTQYF.

This clonotype occurred a few times. This chain joins TRBV6-1 and TRBJ1-2; 8 bases match TRBD1. This CDR3 comprises 13 residues. V lost 8 bases and J lost 2; bases outside the gene matches: 4. Germline lookup yields CDR1 MNHNS and CDR2 SASEGT. The CDR3, as DNA: TGTGCCAGCGGGGGACAGGAGAACTATGGCTACACCTTC. Protein product: CASGGQENYGYTF.

The chain carries TRBV20-1 and TRBJ1-1; D possibly corresponds to TRBD1 (5 bases). The germline V gene has CDR1 DFQATT and CDR2 SNEGSKA (reference sequence). Between the trimmed V and J ends, which lost 3 bases and 8 bases, there was a span of 13 bases. The CDR3 has 12 amino acids. CDR3 sequence: CSASPRDFEAFF. The CDR3 DNA reads as TGCAGTGCTAGCCCCAGGGACTTCGAAGCTTTCTTT.

The chain is built from TRBV24-1 and TRBJ2-1; a weak D match, TRBD2 (7 bases). V was clipped by 4 bases and J by 7 bases, with 16 bases between them. CDR3 size: 15 residues. CDR1 is KGHDR and CDR2 is SFDVKD in the germline V gene. CDR3 sequence (DNA): TGTGCCACCAGTGAAACGGGACGGGGGGCGAATGAGCAGTTCTTC. As protein: CATSETGRGANEQFF.

There are many counts of this clonotype. The CDR3 sequence is CASSQDRGSGRVGDEQFF. The DNA for the CDR3 is TGCGCCAGCAGCCAAGATCGAGGTAGCGGGAGGGTCGGGGATGAGCAGTTCTTC. This chain connects TRBV4-1 to TRBJ2-1; 11 nucleotides agree with TRBD2. CDR3 size: 18 residues. The V segment lost 0 bases and the J segment 8 bases; nucleotides outside the gene matches: 12. The V gene's germline CDR1 is MGHRA and CDR2 YSYEKL.